One and the same sample provided the 16 T cell receptor beta chains below, sequenced in a study of blood T cell repertoires in COVID-19. Sequenced by immunoSEQ multiplex PCR; TCRdb stores in-frame clones only, minus some. The table shows around 270,000 clones, with approximately 89% occurring only once. The specimen was PBMCs or T cells enriched from blood (not recorded which). The origin of the receptors is a woman in her thirties or forties who had been exposed to COVID-19.

This clone has just a few counts. V is TRBV10-3 and J is TRBJ1-5, with D unclear. This CDR3 region has 17 residues. The V end lost 0 bases, the J end lost 4 bases, and 16 bases lay between the germline ends. Germline assignment: CDR1 ENHRY and CDR2 SYGVKD. The chain's CDR3 is CAISESAADLDNQPQHF. DNA for the CDR3: TGTGCCATCAGTGAGTCAGCCGCGGATCTCGATAATCAGCCCCAGCATTTT.

This chain uses TRBV6-5 with TRBJ1-2, with 7 bases aligning to TRBD1. The CDR3 covers 14 residues. After removal of 4 bases from V and 3 bases from J, the junction contained 5 bases not matched to a gene. Germline loops: CDR1 MNHEY, CDR2 SVGAGI. The CDR3 is CASSFLTGYYGYTF. CDR3 nucleotide sequence: TGTGCCAGCAGTTTCTTGACAGGGTACTATGGCTACACCTTC.

CDR3 loop: CASSLLAGGLSTDTQYF. CDR3 sequence (DNA): TGTGCCAGCAGTCTGTTAGCGGGGGGCCTAAGCACAGATACGCAGTATTTT. This rearrangement joins TRBV28 to TRBJ2-3, with 10 bases that match TRBD2. J lost 0 bases, V lost 5 bases, and 8 bases had no gene match. The CDR3 has 17 amino acids. In germline, CDR1 is MDHEN, CDR2 SYDVKM.

For the CDR3, the DNA is TGTGCCAGCAGTAAGTACAGGAACACTGAAGCTTTCTTT. Translating it yields CASSKYRNTEAFF. V gene TRBV28 combines with J gene TRBJ1-1, with D hard to call. The CDR3 consists of 13 residues. In germline, CDR1 is MDHEN, CDR2 SYDVKM. Trimming cost V 5 bases and J 1 base, with 8 bases left between them. Filled out from reference TRBV28 and TRBJ1-1, the complete variable domain reads DVKVTQSSRYLVKRTGEKVFLECVQDMDHENMFWYRQDPGLGLRLIYFSYDVKMKEKGDIPEGYSVSREKKERFSLILESASTNQTSMYLCASSKYRNTEAFFGQGTRLTVV.

This clone was seen only once. The V and J genes are TRBV29-1 and TRBJ2-2, with TRBD2 matching 13 bases. This CDR3 comprises 16 residues. Germline loops: CDR1 SQVTM, CDR2 ANQGSEA. V trimming: 3 bases; J trimming: 4 bases; junction bases outside the gene matches: 5. The CDR3 DNA sequence: TGCAGCGTTGAGCTGGGACTAGCGGGACGCACCGGGGAGCTGTTTTTT. The encoded protein is CSVELGLAGRTGELFF.

This clone was recorded once. V is TRBV7-2 and J is TRBJ1-5; D possibly corresponds to TRBD1 (5 bases). The CDR3 contains 14 residues. The germline V gene encodes CDR1 SGHTA and CDR2 FQGNSA. V dropped 1 base and J dropped 7 bases, with 11 bases sitting between them. The CDR3 DNA follows: TGTGCCAGCAGCTTAGGACCAGGGCCACAGCCCCAGCATTTT. It is translated as CASSLGPGPQPQHF.

V is TRBV9 and J is TRBJ1-6, with 9 bases identical to TRBD1. With 4 bases clipped from V and 10 bases from J, the junction kept 9 bases outside the gene matches. The CDR3 spans 15 residues. The germline CDR1 and CDR2 sequences are SGDLS and YYNGEE. This CDR3 is CASSPPGQGGSPLHF. CDR3 sequence (DNA): TGTGCCAGCAGCCCCCCGGGACAGGGAGGATCACCCCTCCACTTT.

The chain combines TRBV7-9 with TRBJ2-7; D uncertain. V was cut by 3 bases and J by 13 bases, with 22 bases left in between. CDR1 SEHNR and CDR2 FQNEAQ come from the germline V gene (reference sequence). The CDR3 contains 14 residues. This CDR3 reads CASSFPALGARLYV. CDR3 in DNA: TGTGCCAGCAGCTTTCCAGCCCTCGGAGCACGCCTTTACGTC.

The rearrangement links TRBV2 to TRBJ1-2; D is possibly TRBD1 (6 bases). Germline-derived CDR1 and CDR2 are SNHLY and FYNNEI. The CDR3 has 13 residues. The V gene lost 10 bases and the J gene lost 2 bases, with 14 bases spanning the gap. The DNA for the CDR3 is TGTGCCACGGAGGGGGGAGGGAACTATGGCTACACCTTC. This codes for CATEGGGNYGYTF. Filled out from reference TRBV2 and TRBJ1-2, the complete variable domain reads EPEVTQTPSHQVTQMGQEVILRCVPISNHLYFYWYRQILGQKVEFLVSFYNNEISEKSEIFDDQFSVERPDGSNFTLKIRSTKLEDSAMYFCATEGGGNYGYTFGSGTRLTVV.

J is TRBJ2-1 and V is TRBV11-2; 8 bases are shared with TRBD2. The ends lost 0 bases at V and 8 bases at J; junction bases unmatched: 9. In germline, CDR1 is SGHAT, CDR2 FQNNGV. The CDR3 totals 16 residues. The CDR3 nucleotides read TGTGCCAGCAGCTTAGATCCGGCGGGGGGCAAGGATGAGCAGTTCTTC. Its protein product is CASSLDPAGGKDEQFF. The full variable domain, with the rest looked up from reference TRBV11-2 and TRBJ2-1, is EAGVAQSPRYKIIEKRQSVAFWCNPISGHATLYWYQQILGQGPKLLIQFQNNGVVDDSQLPKDRFSAERLKGVDSTLKIQPAKLEDSAVYLCASSLDPAGGKDEQFFGPGTRLTVL.

V usage is TRBV30 and J usage is TRBJ1-6; tentative D call: TRBD1 (6 bases). Germline-derived CDR1 and CDR2 are GTSNPN and SVGIG (reference sequence). CDR3 size: 17 residues. Trimming shortened V by 0 bases and J by 0 bases, and 12 bases separated the two germline ends. CDR3 residues: CAWSVHRTVSYNSPLHF. Written as DNA, the CDR3 is TGTGCCTGGAGTGTACACCGGACAGTCTCCTATAATTCACCCCTCCACTTT.

The chain has TRBV6-5 and TRBJ1-4; perhaps TRBD1 as D (6 bases). Deletions cut 8 bases from V and 4 bases from J, with 11 bases between. The CDR3 contains 13 residues. CDR1 and CDR2 (germline): MNHEY, SVGAGI. CDR3 nucleotides: TGTGCCAGCCGGACAGACTATAATGAAAAACTGTTTTTT. Its translation is CASRTDYNEKLFF.

The chain links TRBV20-1 to TRBJ2-1; TRBD2 matches at 9 bases. The CDR3 consists of 14 residues. Trimming took 3 bases from V and 3 from J; bases not matched to a gene: 3. Germline V CDR1 and CDR2: DFQATT, SNEGSKA (reference sequence). The CDR3 is CSASKTSGYNEQFF. The CDR3 nucleotides are TGCAGTGCTAGTAAGACTAGCGGCTACAATGAGCAGTTCTTC.

This clone was seen just once. V gene TRBV21-1 combines with J gene TRBJ2-7; TRBD2, the table's D call, was not compared with the DNA. TRBV21-1 is labeled a pseudogene. CDR3 size: 13 residues. The CDR3 spells CASRELAGVEQYV. The CDR3 DNA follows: TGTGCCAGCCGGGAACTAGCGGGAGTCGAGCAGTACGTC.

This clone was detected a few times. The V and J genes are TRBV12-2 and TRBJ1-6. TRBV12-2 counts as a pseudogene. The CDR3 contains 15 residues. In nucleotides, the CDR3 is TGTGCAAGTCGCTTAGGTTCCGGACTTAATTCACCCCTCCACTTT. It codes for CASRLGSGLNSPLHF.

The J gene is TRBJ1-1, the V gene TRBV24-1, with D unclear. The germline gives CDR1 KGHDR, CDR2 SFDVKD. The CDR3 runs 14 residues. V gave up 4 bases and J gave up 6 bases, with 14 bases separating them. This chain's CDR3 is CATSESGTGAEAFF. DNA of the CDR3: TGTGCCACCAGTGAATCCGGTACGGGAGCTGAAGCTTTCTTT.